This T cell receptor beta chain was found in a study of breast tumors, draining lymph nodes, adjacent tissues. Study-wide results and limits: Most tumor T cells seemingly derive from lymph node, then expand in tumor.

This clonotype was seen ten or more times. Its antigen is undetermined. TCRdb reprocessed the multiplex PCR reads via MiXCR and lists one record per CDR3 protein. The sample has fewer than 90,000 distinct CDR3 sequences; around 30% are singletons. Axillary draining lymph nodes of breast cancer patients supplied the node samples. Sequences were obtained from axillary lymph node tissue. The receptor was derived from a female donor with breast cancer. Some clones in this sample may be carry-over from other donors' samples.

DNA for the CDR3: TGTGCCAGCAGCTTCGGCGATGTGACTAATGAAAAACTGTTTTTT. Encoded protein: CASSFGDVTNEKLFF. The V and J genes are TRBV7-9 and TRBJ1-4; no definite D call. CDR1 SEHNR and CDR2 FQNEAQ come from the germline V gene (reference sequence). Between the trimmed V and J ends, which lost 3 bases and 2 bases, there was a span of 10 bases. There are 15 residues in the CDR3.